The next 23 T cell receptor beta chains were all read from a single sample in a study of graft-versus-host responses after intestinal transplantation. Only in-frame clones appear in the TCRdb table, and some are missing; sequencing was by immunoSEQ multiplex PCR. The data contain about 14,000 clones, 77% of them singletons. The graft tissue was processed, and this released both intraepithelial and lamina propria lymphocytes. Specimen: ileum tissue, collected just over 26 days after intestinal transplant. These receptors were taken from a human patient who received an intestinal transplant, so some T cells may come from the graft donor.

This chain joins TRBV6-1 and TRBJ2-1; TRBD1 agrees at 9 bases. The germline V gene has CDR1 MNHNS and CDR2 SASEGT. The CDR3 consists of 15 residues. V gave up 1 base and J gave up 8 bases; unmatched junction bases: 6. CDR3 region: CASSEGVTGGDEQFF. CDR3 bases: TGTGCCAGCAGTGAAGGTGTGACAGGGGGGGATGAGCAGTTCTTC.

This clone showed up just a few times. The junction differs from germline at one of its ends, possibly a read error. The J gene is TRBJ1-4, the V gene TRBV7-7, with 7 bases that match TRBD1. Germline assignment: CDR1 SSHAT and CDR2 FNYEAQ (reference sequence). CDR3 length equals 13 residues. CDR3 sequence (DNA): TGTGCTAGCAGCCGAGACAGGGATGAAAAACTGTTTTTT. This encodes CASSRDRDEKLFF.

The CDR3 DNA is TGTGCCAGCAGATCCCTTGTAGCGGGAGGGGGTCAAGAGACCCAGTACTTC. This codes for CASRSLVAGGGQETQYF. The chain is built from TRBV13 and TRBJ2-5; TRBD2 aligns across 11 bases. The CDR3 consists of 17 residues. V trimming: 6 bases; J trimming: 2 bases; junction bases outside the gene matches: 11. Germline values: CDR1 PRHDT, CDR2 FYEKMQ (reference sequence). Full variable domain (remainder filled in from reference TRBV13 and TRBJ2-5): AAGVIQSPRHLIKEKRETATLKCYPIPRHDTVYWYQQGPGQDPQFLISFYEKMQSDKGSIPDRFSAQQFSDYHSELNMSSLELGDSALYFCASRSLVAGGGQETQYFGPGTRLLVL.

The V and J genes are TRBV28 and TRBJ2-5; 8 nucleotides match TRBD2. Germline trimming cut 6 bases from V and 5 bases from J; bases unmatched to any gene: 14. The germline V gene has CDR1 MDHEN and CDR2 SYDVKM. The CDR3 contains 16 residues. The CDR3 nucleotides read TGTGCCAGCAGCCCCTGGGGAGGACTAGCTTCGGAGACCCAGTACTTC. Translation gives CASSPWGGLASETQYF.

The chain couples TRBV2 to TRBJ2-7, with D tentatively TRBD2 (7 bases). The V end lost 10 bases, the J end lost 12 bases, and 13 bases lay between the germline ends. This CDR3 contains 9 residues. Germline assignment: CDR1 SNHLY and CDR2 FYNNEI. Here the CDR3 reads CAISGEGYV. CDR3 nucleotide sequence: TGTGCCATCTCAGGGGAGGGGTACGTC.

The J gene is TRBJ1-1, the V gene TRBV6-1; no clear D gene. CDR3 length equals 12 residues. Germline V CDR1 and CDR2: MNHNS, SASEGT. V shed 7 bases and J shed 2 bases, with 8 bases lying between them. The CDR3 is CASNLANTEAFF. CDR3 sequence (DNA): TGTGCCAGCAATCTGGCTAACACTGAAGCTTTCTTT.

This chain links TRBV7-3 with TRBJ2-1; TRBD2 might be the D (6 bases). Trimming removed 2 bases at V and 9 bases at J, with 11 bases between. The CDR3 spans 13 residues. Per germline, CDR1 SGHTA and CDR2 FQGTGA. Here the CDR3 DNA reads TGTGCCAGCAGCTTAGGAAGGGGACTTGAGCAGTTCTTC. This gives the protein CASSLGRGLEQFF.

The gene calls are TRBV7-9 and TRBJ2-7; perhaps TRBD1 as D (6 bases). The V end lost 1 base, the J end lost 5 bases, and 18 bases lay between the germline ends. Germline V lookup: CDR1 SEHNR, CDR2 FQNEAQ (reference sequence). The CDR3 extends over 16 amino acids. The CDR3 protein is CASSLDTGYGTHEQYV. In DNA, the CDR3 is TGTGCCAGCAGCTTAGATACAGGGTATGGTACGCACGAGCAGTACGTC.

The V gene is TRBV7-9, the J gene TRBJ1-2, with TRBD1 matching 8 bases. This CDR3 has 15 residues. Germline trimming cut 7 bases from V and 5 bases from J; bases unmatched to any gene: 12. CDR1 and CDR2 from the germline V gene are SEHNR and FQNEAQ (reference sequence). The CDR3 is CASIRQGPQGYGYTF. DNA of the CDR3: TGTGCCAGCATCCGACAGGGGCCTCAGGGATATGGCTACACCTTC. Using reference TRBV7-9 and TRBJ1-2 for the parts outside the CDR3, the full variable domain is DTGVSQNPRHKITKRGQNVTFRCDPISEHNRLYWYRQTLGQGPEFLTYFQNEAQLEKSRLLSDRFSAERPKGSFSTLEIQRTEQGDSAMYLCASIRQGPQGYGYTFGSGTRLTVV.

The V call is TRBV5-1, the J call TRBJ2-2; D might be TRBD1 (6 bases). Trimming stripped 4 bases from V and 5 bases from J, with 18 bases between. The CDR3 totals 16 residues. CDR1 and CDR2 (germline): SGHRS, YFSETQ. The DNA for the CDR3 is TGCGCCAGCAGCCCTCGGCAGGGGCGTGGTACCGGGGAGCTGTTTTTT. Translated: CASSPRQGRGTGELFF. The full variable domain, rest sourced from reference TRBV5-1 and TRBJ2-2, is KAGVTQTPRYLIKTRGQQVTLSCSPISGHRSVSWYQQTPGQGLQFLFEYFSETQRNKGNFPGRFSGRQFSNSRSEMNVSTLELGDSALYLCASSPRQGRGTGELFFGEGSRLTVL.

This chain connects TRBV5-6 to TRBJ2-7; D possibly corresponds to TRBD2 (6 bases). CDR3 size: 12 residues. Germline values: CDR1 SGHDT, CDR2 YYEEEE. V was cut by 7 bases and J by 7 bases, with 15 bases left in between. This chain's CDR3 is CASHHARGEQYV. CDR3 nucleotides: TGTGCCAGCCACCATGCTCGGGGGGAGCAGTACGTC.

This chain connects TRBV5-5 to TRBJ2-7, with TRBD1 matching 8 bases. The V segment lost 4 bases and the J segment 0 bases; nucleotides outside the gene matches: 6. The CDR3 contains 15 residues. Germline V gene sequence: CDR1 SGHKS, CDR2 YYEKEE (reference sequence). CDR3 in amino acids: CASSQGQGRSYEQYV. As DNA, the CDR3 is TGTGCCAGCAGCCAAGGACAGGGCCGCTCCTACGAGCAGTACGTC.

This clone came up once. V gene TRBV6-5 combines with J gene TRBJ2-7; perhaps TRBD2 as D (5 bases). Germline-derived CDR1 and CDR2 are MNHEY and SVGAGI. Between the trimmed V and J ends, which lost 0 bases and 6 bases, there was a span of 9 bases. CDR3 length equals 13 residues. The CDR3 reads CASSYSRVCEQYV. The CDR3 DNA reads as TGTGCCAGCAGTTACTCGAGGGTCTGCGAGCAGTACGTC.

The chain employs TRBV27 and TRBJ1-6, with 9 bases aligning to TRBD1. Trimming cost V 6 bases and J 6 bases; bases outside gene matches: 3. Looked up from germline, CDR1 is MNHEY and CDR2 is SMNVEV (reference sequence). There are 14 residues in the CDR3. The CDR3 nucleotides are TGTGCCAGCAGCCGGACAGGGGTTAATTCACCCCTCCACTTT. Its translation is CASSRTGVNSPLHF.

The chain links TRBV19 to TRBJ2-2; weak D call: TRBD2 (7 bases). The V end lost 8 bases, the J end lost 6 bases, and 13 bases lay between the germline ends. This CDR3 is built from 13 residues. CDR1 is LNHDA, CDR2 SQIVND, per germline (reference sequence). The CDR3 region has the DNA TGTGCCAGTGGTGGGGGGGGCCCCGGGGAGCTGTTTTTT. Translated: CASGGGGPGELFF.

The J gene is TRBJ2-7, the V gene TRBV4-1, with D maybe TRBD2 (5 bases). Trimming stripped 5 bases from V and 3 bases from J, with 17 bases between. CDR3 length equals 15 residues. Germline V lookup: CDR1 MGHRA, CDR2 YSYEKL. The CDR3 spells CASSNYPGGGYEQYV. The CDR3 nucleotides are TGCGCCAGCAGCAACTACCCAGGCGGAGGCTACGAGCAGTACGTC.

This chain links TRBV7-8 with TRBJ1-1; D remains unclear. CDR1 SGHVS and CDR2 FQNEAQ come from the germline V gene. The ends were cut back, 4 bases at V and 2 bases at J, with 8 bases in the middle. There are 13 residues in the CDR3. DNA for the CDR3: TGTGCCAGCAGCTCCTGGAGTAACACTGAAGCTTTCTTT. Its translation: CASSSWSNTEAFF.

The CDR3 DNA reads TGTGCCAGCAGCTTAGCTCGACAGGGAGGTCTCGCGCAAGAGACCCAGTACTTC. Protein: CASSLARQGGLAQETQYF. The chain recombines TRBV11-1 with TRBJ2-5; D is perhaps TRBD1 (7 bases). The CDR3 sequence is 18 residues long. The V end was cut by 0 bases, the J end by 2 bases, with 19 bases between. Germline CDR1 is SGHAT and CDR2 is FQDESV (reference sequence).

Of note for this clone: The germline gene is not matched at one end of the junction; a read error may be the cause. The rearrangement joins TRBV5-6 to TRBJ1-1; 7 nucleotides match TRBD1. CDR1 and CDR2 (germline): SGHDT, YYEEEE. The CDR3 has 12 amino acids. CDR3 bases: TGTGCCAGCAGCCAACGAGGTGGACAGGCTACATTT. Its translation is CASSQRGGQATF. Supplemented by reference TRBV5-6 and TRBJ1-1, the full variable domain reads DAGVTQSPTHLIKTRGQQVTLRCSPKSGHDTVSWYQQALGQGPQFIFQYYEEEERQRGNFPDRFSGHQFPNYSSELNVNALLLGDSALYLCASSQRGGQATFGQGTRLTVV.

The rearrangement joins TRBV9 to TRBJ2-5, with TRBD1 matching 7 bases. There are 14 residues in the CDR3. The V gene's germline CDR1 is SGDLS and CDR2 YYNGEE. The V segment lost 4 bases and the J segment 5 bases; nucleotides outside the gene matches: 8. CDR3 amino acids: CASSPMTGSETQYF. CDR3 in DNA: TGTGCCAGCAGCCCAATGACAGGGTCGGAGACCCAGTACTTC.

The sample holds a few counts of this clone. V usage is TRBV4-3 and J usage is TRBJ1-4; D is ambiguous. Deletions cut 0 bases from V and 8 bases from J, with 16 bases between. This CDR3 region has 16 residues. Looked up from germline, CDR1 is LGHNA and CDR2 is YSLEER. The CDR3 reads CASSQDRAATREKLFF. CDR3 bases: TGCGCCAGCAGCCAAGATAGGGCAGCTACTAGAGAAAAACTGTTTTTT.

This chain connects TRBV11-2 to TRBJ2-5; 11 nucleotides line up with TRBD2. V lost 1 base and J lost 4; bases outside the gene matches: 2. CDR1 is SGHAT and CDR2 is FQNNGV in the germline V gene. The CDR3 is made up of 15 amino acids. This CDR3 is CASSLGLAGGETQYF. CDR3 nucleotide sequence: TGTGCCAGCAGCTTAGGTCTAGCGGGGGGAGAGACCCAGTACTTC.

The rearrangement joins TRBV30 to TRBJ1-1; D unclear. The germline CDR1 and CDR2 sequences are GTSNPN and SVGIG (reference sequence). V dropped 2 bases and J dropped 10 bases, with 17 bases sitting between them. CDR3 size: 13 residues. As DNA, the CDR3 is TGTGCCTGGAGTCCAAATCTAGGTAGAGGAGCTTTCTTT. This translates into CAWSPNLGRGAFF.